The present entry profiles one TCR beta chain with its context. The specificity of this receptor is unknown. No base quality information exists; no much larger clone differs at one position. The sample belongs to a study of shared clonotypes between healthy human individuals (dated by TCRdb to 2018 to 2020). Study-level background: The cohort included three men and a couple of women between 18 and 49 years of age. Libraries were prepared and TCR repertoires were sequenced by different laboratories using diverse techniques, in order to increase sequencing depth and limit assay-specific biases. For each donor, CD4 naive and CD4 memory were each run on three plates, CD8 naive on two plates, and CD8 memory on one plate. Leukapheresis yielded between about 0.9 and 9.5 billion PBMCs per donor. Blood TCR repertoires of roughly five healthy adults were deeply sequenced to estimate repertoire size and the extent of clonotype sharing between individuals. The study at large found these results: Estimated clonotype richness was generally larger for naive than for memory subsets. Higher generation probabilities were observed for clonotypes shared by all four sorted-subset donors than for non-shared clonotypes. Sampling was limited to blood, and TCR repertoires in tissue likely differ from TCR repertoires in blood. When a few donors were compared, the shared fraction of clonotypes was 5% to 6.5% for naive CD4, more than 3% for naive CD8, 2.3% for memory CD4, and roughly 0.43% for memory CD8. Because the study included only a small number of donors, the genetic and exposure-history diversity represented was limited. Based on pairwise subsampling, the degree of clonotype sharing among donors was expected to be affected by sequencing depth. Even with the large sequencing depth, rarefaction of the sorted-subset datasets indicated that sequencing was incomplete.

V loses 2 bases at its end and J loses 5 bases; junction bases beyond the gene matches: 3. Inclusive of the bounding cysteine and phenylalanine, the CDR3 is 14 residues long. The DNA shown is the 42-base CDR3, in frame from base 1. Per the germline V gene, SGHDT is the CDR1 and YYEEEE is the CDR2. Using the deep immunoSEQ assay, multiplex PCR amplified TCR CDR3 regions from genomic DNA. Extracted genomic DNA from each cell subset was distributed evenly across all wells of several immunoSEQ 96-well plates, and each plate was treated as a replicate. For sorted subsets, about 200 ng genomic DNA, equal to 25,000 to 35,000 T cell genomes, was loaded into each replicate PCR. Purified libraries were measured with a Qubit 3.0 fluorometer, size-checked on a Bioanalyzer 2100, and measured again with the KAPA Library Quantification kit. Each immunoSEQ 96-well plate was sequenced on its own single-read 150-cycle Illumina NextSeq 550 flow cell. Processing in the source paper ran as follows. Because the immunoSEQ output included only junctional sequences and no quality scores, the filtering could not be the same as the filtering used for full-length reads. Sequences were annotated with PyIR, a Python wrapper for IgBLAST v1.9, using IMGT germline references to assign V/J genes and CDR3. Reads with weak V/J assignments (E-value above 1e-6), missing CDR3, stop codons, out-of-frame junctions, or ambiguous translated residues were removed. V3J clonotypes were defined by identical inferred V gene, J gene, and CDR3 amino acid sequence. Percentage overlap between repertoires was calculated by dividing the number of shared unique clonotypes by the size of the smaller repertoire. Three approaches were used to assess repertoire richness: RTK rarefaction, the Chao1 estimator, and Recon v2.1 estimates of unobserved clonotypes. For all TCRbeta clonotypes obtained by the gDNA method from a handful of donors, generation probabilities were computed with OLGA. As stored in TCRdb, this immuneACCESS dataset retains in-frame rearrangements with V and J assigned. A fraction of the clones does not appear; measured against another copy, unresolved V genes explain less than half of the discrepancy, and the remainder lacks a known reason. The V and J calls and clone size were taken over from that table, and D and trimming were inferred from the DNA. Here the sample has 500,000 to 550,000 clones; 90% to 97% occur a single time. 0.055% to 0.075% of the sample rests with the top ten.

Healthy HIV-negative adults with no recently reported acute infections or vaccinations were included as donors. Only Caucasian adults living in Nashville, Tennessee, USA were represented among the donors. CD4+ T cells were enriched by magnetic negative selection, after which naive cells were positively selected on CD45RA and the negative fraction was taken as the memory subset. After blood collection by leukapheresis, PBMCs were isolated using Ficoll-Histopaque density gradient centrifugation and then cryopreserved in the vapor phase of liquid nitrogen. Purity and quantity of every magnetically sorted T cell population were checked by analytical flow cytometry. Genomic DNA was isolated from every sorted fraction and measured by UV absorbance on a Nanodrop 2000c.

This chain joins TRBV5-6 to TRBJ2-3; TRBD2 agrees with 9 junctional bases. The sequenced sample was naive CD4+ T cells sorted from blood. Per the publication, the cell subset or site label means: CD45RA+ positively selected. This TCR came from a woman younger than 45 in good health. The nucleotide sequence is TGTGCCAGCAGCTTAGCGGGAGGAGGAGATACGCAGTATTTT. Translation gives CASSLAGGGDTQYF.